This T cell receptor (beta chain) was documented in a study of identical twins. This CDR3 comprises 15 residues. Trimming removed 0 bases from V and 1 base from J, with 9 bases in between. Germline assignment: CDR1 ENHRY and CDR2 SYGVKD. A universal primer site came from template switching; cDNA carried unique molecular identifiers. One entry per CDR3 protein, called by TCRdb with MiXCR from the 5' RACE reads. The sample lists 600,000 to 800,000 distinct CDR3 sequences; less than 25% were seen once. A further study also used this sample, focusing on T cells expressing NK-cell markers. That source reports: The eight sequenced donors comprised seven who were HCMV-seropositive and one who was seronegative. Roughly 1.0-8% of CD8+ T cells in a handful of donors belonged to dominant NKG2C+ clonotypes. These same clonotypes (in several donors) also led the CD3+CD56-NKG2C+ fraction.

The sequenced sample was PBMCs. The sequence was collected from a woman aged 18-35 years in good health. The J gene is TRBJ1-1, the V gene TRBV10-3, with a tentative D call TRBD1 (5 bases). The CDR3 reads CAISESPGRNTEAFF. CDR3 nucleotides: TGTGCCATCAGTGAGTCTCCAGGGAGGAACACTGAAGCTTTCTTT.